This passage covers 13 T cell receptor beta chains from one sample sequenced in a study of T cell repertoires in cytomegalovirus infection. TCRdb fed the reads into MiXCR, producing one record per CDR3 protein. This sample has around 210,000 distinct CDR3 sequences, with roughly 6.5% found just once. Material for sequencing was PBMCs. These receptors were obtained from a human donor in good health (CMV status not recorded). Some clones in this sample may be carry-over from other donors' samples.

This clonotype was counted at least ten times. This chain links TRBV7-2 with TRBJ1-2; D gene ambiguous. Trimming stripped 5 bases from V and 0 bases from J, with 10 bases between. Germline lookup yields CDR1 SGHTA and CDR2 FQGNSA. The CDR3 is 14 amino acids. The CDR3 protein is CASSQDTSNYGYTF. The CDR3 DNA follows: TGTGCCAGCAGCCAAGACACCTCTAACTATGGCTACACCTTC.

The sample holds many counts of this clonotype. The chain couples TRBV15 to TRBJ2-4, with 7 positions matching TRBD1. Germline values: CDR1 LNHNV, CDR2 YYDKDF (reference sequence). Unmatched junction bases numbered 5, after V lost 0 bases and J lost 0 bases. The CDR3 sequence is 17 residues long. The CDR3 DNA reads TGTGCCACCAGCAGAGACCAGAGACAGGGAGCCAAAAACATTCAGTACTTC. Translating it yields CATSRDQRQGAKNIQYF.

This clonotype was picked up many times. The rearrangement joins TRBV5-4 to TRBJ1-5; the D gene is possibly TRBD1 (6 bases). Germline V gives CDR1 SGHNT, CDR2 YYREEE (reference sequence). Between the trimmed V and J ends, which lost 0 bases and 1 base, there was a span of 11 bases. The CDR3 loop spans 16 amino acids. The CDR3 loop is CASSLGGTTSNQPQHF. In DNA form, the CDR3 reads TGTGCCAGCAGCTTGGGGGGGACAACAAGCAATCAGCCCCAGCATTTT.

In its sample, this clonotype was seen many times. The chain links TRBV7-2 to TRBJ1-5; TRBD1 might be the D (5 bases). The V gene's germline CDR1 is SGHTA and CDR2 FQGNSA. V lost 3 bases and J 2 bases, leaving 14 bases between the germline ends. The CDR3 totals 16 residues. CDR3 DNA sequence: TGTGCCAGCAGCTTCCCCTTGGGGGTCGGCAATCAGCCCCAGCATTTT. Its translation: CASSFPLGVGNQPQHF. The variable domain in full, with the rest retrieved from reference TRBV7-2 and TRBJ1-5, is GAGVSQSPSNKVTEKGKDVELRCDPISGHTALYWYRQSLGQGLEFLIYFQGNSAPDKSGLPSDRFSAERTGGSVSTLTIQRTQQEDSAVYLCASSFPLGVGNQPQHFGDGTRLSIL.

The table lists this clonotype with many counts. The rearrangement uses TRBV28 and TRBJ2-2; no definite D call. Germline V CDR1 and CDR2: MDHEN, SYDVKM. CDR3 length: 13 residues. V lost 7 bases, J lost 6 bases, and 12 bases lay in between. The CDR3 spells CASTGSVSGELFF. DNA for the CDR3: TGTGCCAGCACTGGGTCGGTCTCCGGGGAGCTGTTTTTT.

Ten or more counts support this clonotype. The chain has TRBV12-3 or TRBV12-4 and TRBJ1-5, with D possibly TRBD1 on 5 matching bases. Trimming removed 6 bases from V and 4 bases from J, with 13 bases in between. This CDR3 region has 14 residues. CDR3 protein: CASSMGGGNQPQHF. DNA of the CDR3: TGTGCCAGCAGCATGGGCGGGGGAAATCAGCCCCAGCATTTT.

This clonotype was seen at least ten times. The chain has TRBV2 and TRBJ1-1; D unclear. The germline CDR1 and CDR2 sequences are SNHLY and FYNNEI. The V end lost 4 bases, the J end lost 1 base, and 10 bases lay between the germline ends. The CDR3 has 14 amino acids. CDR3 DNA: TGTGCCAGCAGTGTCCAGCGGGGGAACACTGAAGCTTTCTTT. This gives the protein CASSVQRGNTEAFF.

This clonotype came up many times. This rearrangement joins TRBV28 to TRBJ2-7, with D unresolved. The CDR3 length is 13 residues. Germline values: CDR1 MDHEN, CDR2 SYDVKM. V lost 7 bases, J lost 2 bases, and 12 bases lay in between. The DNA of the CDR3 is TGTGCCAGCATACGGCCAGTCCCCTACGAGCAGTACTTC. It encodes CASIRPVPYEQYF.

The V call is TRBV20-1, the J call TRBJ2-3; 8 bases fit TRBD2. V was pared by 6 bases and J by 1 base, with 12 bases of the junction left unmatched. The CDR3 has 16 amino acids. CDR1 is DFQATT, CDR2 SNEGSKA, per germline (reference sequence). DNA for the CDR3: TGCAGTGCCGGGGGGGGGACTAGAACTGGCACAGATACGCAGTATTTT. Translation gives CSAGGGTRTGTDTQYF.

This clonotype was picked up many times. The rearrangement uses TRBV4-1 and TRBJ1-4; 10 bases line up with TRBD1. The CDR3 length is 15 residues. V lost 3 bases and J lost 5; bases outside the gene matches: 3. Germline V gene data show CDR1 as MGHRA and CDR2 as YSYEKL. The CDR3 DNA follows: TGCGCCAGCAGCCATCCGGGACAGGGGAATGAAAAACTGTTTTTT. It translates to CASSHPGQGNEKLFF.

At least ten counts were recorded for this clonotype. This sequence joins TRBV20-1 and TRBJ2-6; a weak D match, TRBD2 (5 bases). The CDR3 runs to 17 residues. Per the germline V gene, CDR1 is DFQATT and CDR2 is SNEGSKA (reference sequence). Trimming pared 0 bases from V and 5 bases from J, leaving 17 bases between. CDR3 nucleotide sequence: TGCAGTGCTAGAGACCCTGGACGGGCCGGGAGGGCCAACGTCCTGACTTTC. This encodes CSARDPGRAGRANVLTF.

This clonotype showed up just a few times. The V gene is TRBV29-1, the J gene TRBJ1-5, with D unclear. This CDR3 is 9 amino acids long. The V end lost 6 bases, the J end lost 7 bases, and 4 bases lay between the germline ends. Germline CDR1 SQVTM, CDR2 ANQGSEA. The CDR3 sequence is CSVRQPQHF. In nucleotides, the CDR3 is TGCAGCGTGCGCCAGCCCCAGCATTTT.

The CDR3, as DNA: TGTGCCAGCGGATTTAATCAGCCCCAGCATTTT. It specifies CASGFNQPQHF. This chain links TRBV5-5 with TRBJ1-5; D is ambiguous. The CDR3 runs 11 residues. The V gene lost 7 bases and the J gene lost 4 bases, with 6 bases spanning the gap. The germline CDR1 and CDR2 sequences are SGHKS and YYEKEE (reference sequence).